This TCR beta chain was recovered during a study of blood T cell repertoires in COVID-19. Study information: Donors in the United States, Italy and Spain gave samples during acute or convalescent COVID-19.

Enrolment of Seattle patients took place during active infection, and they were followed longitudinally. CDR3 length: 17 amino acids. Germline lookup yields CDR1 LNHDA and CDR2 SQIVND (reference sequence). V lost 3 bases, J lost 1 base, and 5 bases stayed unmatched. Sequencing was performed with immunoSEQ multiplex PCR; in TCRdb, only in-frame clones are kept and a portion is missing. The data show 250,000 to 300,000 clones, approximately 91% seen once. Input material: peripheral blood. The rearrangement uses TRBV19 and TRBJ2-2; TRBD2 matches at 10 bases. This sequence originates from a woman aged 25-40 years with COVID-19, enrolled during active disease. CDR3 DNA: TGTGCCAGTAGTATTTTAGCGGGAGGACAGAACACCGGGGAGCTGTTTTTT. Amino acid sequence: CASSILAGGQNTGELFF.